Included here is one T cell receptor beta chain sequence, with context. The V end lost 7 bases, the J end lost 2 bases, and 14 bases lay between the germline ends. The CDR3 has 13 amino acids. Germline CDR1 reads SQVTM; CDR2 reads ANQGSEA. The assay was immunoSEQ multiplex PCR, and TCRdb's table has in-frame clones only and misses some. Among 150,000 to 200,000 clones, around 94% were seen once, and the ten largest hold more than 9%. The sample originates from a study of T cell responses to AZD1222 COVID-19 vaccine. In the study overall: It was second doses at about 4 or about 12 weeks that were pooled.

The clonotype was recovered from an adult in good health. V usage is TRBV29-1 and J usage is TRBJ1-1, with no clear D. The sample here was peripheral blood, taken on day 0 of AZD1222 vaccination. This chain's CDR3 is CSARSGVNTEAFF. The CDR3 nucleotides read TGCAGCGCTCGATCTGGGGTTAACACTGAAGCTTTCTTT.